This passage covers 18 T cell receptor beta chains from one sample sequenced in a study of blood T cells in healthy people across ages. Primed by a sample-barcoded 5' primer and a J-beta primer mix, a second PCR proceeded for roughly 6 to 12 cycles. TCRdb re-analysed the 5' RACE reads in MiXCR, keeping a single row per CDR3 protein. This repertoire shows 1.5 million or so distinct CDR3 sequences, around 40% found once; its top ten account for under 5%. Sequences were obtained from blood. These receptors were obtained from a young woman in good health.

The rearrangement links TRBV7-9 to TRBJ2-1, with 9 bases identical to TRBD2. Germline V gene data show CDR1 as SEHNR and CDR2 as FQNEAQ (reference sequence). The V gene end was trimmed by 1 base and the J gene end by 5 bases; junction bases not matched to a gene: 15. The CDR3 covers 19 residues. CDR3 residues: CASSLDSLAGLWPDNEQFF. The CDR3 nucleotides are TGTGCCAGCAGCTTAGACTCGCTAGCGGGATTGTGGCCTGACAATGAGCAGTTCTTC.

The chain couples TRBV21-1 to TRBJ2-7; the table assigns TRBD2, which was not confirmed against the DNA. TRBV21-1 is a documented pseudogene. The CDR3 consists of 14 residues. CDR3 DNA: TGTGCCAGGCATATAGCGGGAGCCGACTACGAGCAGTACTTC. This gives the protein CARHIAGADYEQYF.

The chain joins TRBV6-5 to TRBJ2-1; 8 bases are a match to TRBD2. V gave up 6 bases and J gave up 6 bases; unmatched junction bases: 7. The CDR3 sequence is 14 residues long. Germline loops: CDR1 MNHEY, CDR2 SVGAGI. CDR3 sequence: CASRRSGTRNEQFF. CDR3 sequence (DNA): TGTGCCAGCAGACGTAGCGGGACTCGCAATGAGCAGTTCTTC.

This chain joins TRBV29-1 and TRBJ2-3, with 11 bases that match TRBD1. This CDR3 is built from 15 residues. The V gene's germline CDR1 is SQVTM and CDR2 ANQGSEA. J was trimmed by 6 bases and V by 4 bases; bases with no gene match: 9. For the CDR3, the DNA is TGCAGCGTTGGAAGGACAGGGGGCAGGGTGGATACGCAGTATTTT. This sequence encodes CSVGRTGGRVDTQYF.

A remark on this clonotype: An end of the junction differs from the germline gene, which may be a read error. The V call is TRBV29-1, the J call TRBJ2-5; a possible D gene is TRBD2 (6 bases). The germline V gene has CDR1 SQVTM and CDR2 ANQGSEA. The CDR3 runs 11 residues. CDR3 loop: CSVEPGEAQYF. CDR3 DNA sequence: TGCAGCGTTGAACCGGGAGAGGCCCAGTACTTC.

Regarding this clonotype: At one end the junction does not follow the germline gene, possibly because of a read error. The V gene is TRBV7-2, the J gene TRBJ2-5, with D perhaps TRBD2 (6 bases). This CDR3 comprises 14 residues. The V gene's germline CDR1 is SGHTA and CDR2 FQGNSA. For the CDR3, the DNA is TGTGCCGGCAGCGCCGGGAGAGGGAAGGAGACCCAGTACTTC. As protein: CAGSAGRGKETQYF.

The DNA of the CDR3 is TGTGCCAGCAGTCCCCGAATGAGCCACTATGGCTACACCTTC. It yields the protein CASSPRMSHYGYTF. The chain recombines TRBV7-2 with TRBJ1-2; no clear D gene. The CDR3 totals 14 residues. Germline values: CDR1 SGHTA, CDR2 FQGNSA. V lost 6 bases, J lost 3 bases, and 14 bases lay in between.

In this sample, this clonotype turned up a few times. The chain joins TRBV29-1 to TRBJ1-1, with D possibly matching TRBD1 (5 bases). The CDR3 runs 12 residues. The germline gives CDR1 SQVTM, CDR2 ANQGSEA. Trimming left V 6 bases short and J 4 bases short, with 12 bases between. The CDR3 DNA sequence: TGCAGCGTCTTTTCAGGGTCCACTGAAGCTTTCTTT. Amino acid sequence: CSVFSGSTEAFF. The full variable domain, its missing parts supplied by reference TRBV29-1 and TRBJ1-1, is SAVISQKPSRDICQRGTSLTIQCQVDSQVTMMFWYRQQPGQSLTLIATANQGSEATYESGFVIDKFPISRPNLTFSTLTVSNMSPEDSSIYLCSVFSGSTEAFFGQGTRLTVV.

The gene calls are TRBV5-1 and TRBJ2-4; 10 bases are shared with TRBD1. Germline values: CDR1 SGHRS, CDR2 YFSETQ. The CDR3 contains 19 residues. V lost 3 bases and J lost 13; bases outside the gene matches: 25. In nucleotides, the CDR3 is TGCGCCAGCAGCTCCGGGACAGGGGCTTTCAGGAGCTCCTACAATGAGCAGTACTTC. It codes for CASSSGTGAFRSSYNEQYF. The whole variable domain, filled in from reference TRBV5-1 and TRBJ2-4, reads KAGVTQTPRYLIKTRGQQVTLSCSPISGHRSVSWYQQTPGQGLQFLFEYFSETQRNKGNFPGRFSGRQFSNSRSEMNVSTLELGDSALYLCASSSGTGAFRSSYNEQYFGAGTRLSVL.

This clonotype has just one count. This sequence joins TRBV5-1 and TRBJ2-1, with a weak D call TRBD2 (6 bases). The length of the CDR3 is 15 residues. From germline, CDR1 is SGHRS and CDR2 YFSETQ. Trimming took off 0 bases at V and 6 bases at J, with 13 bases between the two ends. In DNA, the CDR3 is TGCGCCAGCAGCTTGGAGGAGGGTTGGGGCAATGAGCAGTTCTTC. As protein: CASSLEEGWGNEQFF.

V gene TRBV5-1 combines with J gene TRBJ1-2; a weak D match, TRBD1 (5 bases). CDR3 length: 16 residues. In germline, CDR1 is SGHRS, CDR2 YFSETQ. With 0 bases removed from V and 4 bases from J, the gap between germline ends came to 16 bases. The CDR3 spells CASSLGRGTGPYGYTF. CDR3 nucleotides: TGCGCCAGCAGCTTGGGGCGCGGGACGGGACCCTATGGCTACACCTTC.

This chain joins TRBV4-1 and TRBJ1-1; possibly TRBD1 for D (5 bases). CDR3 length: 15 residues. Germline V gene data show CDR1 as MGHRA and CDR2 as YSYEKL. V was trimmed by 4 bases and J by 4 bases, leaving 16 bases between them. The CDR3, as DNA: TGCGCCAGCAGCCTCCTGGGGCCTGGGGGCACTGAAGCTTTCTTT. The encoded protein is CASSLLGPGGTEAFF.

The chain recombines TRBV28 with TRBJ1-1; D is uncertain. Between the trimmed V and J ends, which lost 1 base and 3 bases, there was a span of 9 bases. Germline assignment: CDR1 MDHEN and CDR2 SYDVKM. The CDR3 covers 14 residues. The CDR3 sequence: CASSLSAGYTEAFF. The CDR3 nucleotides are TGTGCCAGCAGTTTATCCGCAGGCTACACTGAAGCTTTCTTT.

The chain recombines TRBV14 with TRBJ2-3; TRBD1 aligns across 7 bases. V dropped 0 bases and J dropped 0; count of bases not matched to a gene: 6. The CDR3 covers 17 residues. Germline lookup yields CDR1 SGHDN and CDR2 FVKESK. The CDR3, as DNA: TGTGCCAGCAGCCAAGACAAGGGGGCTATTAGCACAGATACGCAGTATTTT. It specifies CASSQDKGAISTDTQYF.

Notes on this clonotype: The junction departs from the called germline gene at one end, perhaps through a read error. The V call is TRBV11-2, the J call TRBJ1-1; D is ambiguous. The CDR3 loop spans 12 amino acids. CDR1 and CDR2 from the germline V gene are SGHAT and FQNNGV. CDR3 sequence: CAGSALETEAFF. The CDR3 bases are TGTGCCGGCAGCGCCCTGGAGACTGAAGCTTTCTTT.

The chain has TRBV27 and TRBJ2-3; tentatively, D is TRBD1 (6 bases). Germline V gene data show CDR1 as MNHEY and CDR2 as SMNVEV (reference sequence). Between the trimmed V and J ends, which lost 8 bases and 8 bases, there was a span of 20 bases. The CDR3 spans 14 residues. In DNA, the CDR3 is TGTGCCAGCGCGGACAGTCTATCAGTTGGTACGCAGTATTTT. Its translation: CASADSLSVGTQYF.

The gene calls are TRBV6-2 or TRBV6-3 and TRBJ2-1; 7 positions match TRBD1. The CDR3 totals 15 residues. V shed 2 bases and J 4 bases; nucleotides not matched to a gene: 5. Germline lookup yields CDR1 MNHEY and CDR2 SVGEGT. CDR3 in amino acids: CASSYEGTVYNEQFF. The CDR3, as DNA: TGTGCCAGCAGTTACGAGGGGACAGTTTACAATGAGCAGTTCTTC.

The rearrangement links TRBV6-2 or TRBV6-3 to TRBJ1-1; D is undetermined. The CDR3 has 13 amino acids. Trimming pared 4 bases from V and 3 bases from J, leaving 9 bases between. The germline V gene encodes CDR1 MNHEY and CDR2 SVGEGT. The CDR3 DNA sequence: TGTGCCAGCAGTTTCGGGATGTACACTGAAGCTTTCTTT. It translates to CASSFGMYTEAFF.